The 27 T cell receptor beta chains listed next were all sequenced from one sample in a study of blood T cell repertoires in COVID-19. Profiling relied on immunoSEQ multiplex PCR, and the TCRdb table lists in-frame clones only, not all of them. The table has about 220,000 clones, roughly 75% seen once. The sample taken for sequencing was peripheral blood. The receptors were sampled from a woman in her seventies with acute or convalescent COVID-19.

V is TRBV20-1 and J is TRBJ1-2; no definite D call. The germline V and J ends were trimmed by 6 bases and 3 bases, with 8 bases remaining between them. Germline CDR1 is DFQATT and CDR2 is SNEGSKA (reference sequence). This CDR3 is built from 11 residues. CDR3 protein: CSAREDYGYTF. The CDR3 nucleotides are TGCAGTGCGAGGGAGGACTATGGCTACACCTTC.

CDR3 DNA sequence: TGTGCCACCAGCAGAGGTGGAGGGACAGGAGCCTTAGGGCGCTACGAGCAGTACTTC. The encoded protein is CATSRGGGTGALGRYEQYF. J is TRBJ2-7 and V is TRBV15; 8 bases fit TRBD1. Losses at the gene ends were 1 base for V and 3 bases for J; bases not matched to a gene: 17. Germline V CDR1 and CDR2: LNHNV, YYDKDF (reference sequence). The CDR3 totals 19 residues.

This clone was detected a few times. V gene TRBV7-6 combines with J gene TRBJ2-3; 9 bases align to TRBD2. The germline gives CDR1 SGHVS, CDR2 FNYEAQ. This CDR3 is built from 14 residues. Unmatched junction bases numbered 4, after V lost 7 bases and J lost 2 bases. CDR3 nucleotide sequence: TGTGCCAGCACGGAGCGGGGGGCCACAGATACGCAGTATTTT. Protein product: CASTERGATDTQYF.

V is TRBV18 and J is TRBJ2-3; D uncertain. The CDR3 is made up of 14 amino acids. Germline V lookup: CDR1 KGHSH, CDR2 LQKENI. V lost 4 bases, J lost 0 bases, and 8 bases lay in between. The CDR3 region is CASSLAESTDTQYF. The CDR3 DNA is TGTGCCAGCTCACTTGCGGAGAGCACAGATACGCAGTATTTT.

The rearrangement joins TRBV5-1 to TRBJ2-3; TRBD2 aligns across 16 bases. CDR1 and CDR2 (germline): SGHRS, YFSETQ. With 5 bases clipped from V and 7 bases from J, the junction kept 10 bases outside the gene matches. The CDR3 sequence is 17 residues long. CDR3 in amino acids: CASSTGTSGRGVNTQYF. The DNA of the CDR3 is TGCGCCAGCAGTACCGGGACTAGCGGGAGGGGGGTTAATACGCAGTATTTT.

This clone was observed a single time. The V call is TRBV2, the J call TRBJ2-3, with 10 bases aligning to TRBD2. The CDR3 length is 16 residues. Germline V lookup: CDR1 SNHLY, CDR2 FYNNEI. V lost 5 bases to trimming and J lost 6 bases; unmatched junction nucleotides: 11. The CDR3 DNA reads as TGTGCCAGCAGTTTGGGGGTAGCGGGGGGAGGGGATACGCAGTATTTT. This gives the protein CASSLGVAGGGDTQYF.

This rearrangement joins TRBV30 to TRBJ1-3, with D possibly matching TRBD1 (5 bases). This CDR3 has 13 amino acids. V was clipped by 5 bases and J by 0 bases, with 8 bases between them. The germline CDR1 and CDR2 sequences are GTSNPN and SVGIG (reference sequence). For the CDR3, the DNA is TGTGCCTGGTCGGGGGGCTCTGGAAACACCATATATTTT. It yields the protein CAWSGGSGNTIYF.

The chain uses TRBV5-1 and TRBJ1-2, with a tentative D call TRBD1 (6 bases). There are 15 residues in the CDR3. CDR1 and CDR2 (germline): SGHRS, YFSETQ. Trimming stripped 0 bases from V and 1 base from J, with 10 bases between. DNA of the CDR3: TGCGCCAGCAGCTTGGGACAGGTTAATAACTATGGCTACACCTTC. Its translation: CASSLGQVNNYGYTF.

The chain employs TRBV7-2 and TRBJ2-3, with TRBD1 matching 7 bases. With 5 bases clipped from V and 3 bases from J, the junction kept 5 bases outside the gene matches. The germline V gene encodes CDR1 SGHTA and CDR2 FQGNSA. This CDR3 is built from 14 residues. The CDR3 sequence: CASSGRQGTDTQYF. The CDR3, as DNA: TGTGCCAGCAGCGGGCGACAGGGTACAGATACGCAGTATTTT. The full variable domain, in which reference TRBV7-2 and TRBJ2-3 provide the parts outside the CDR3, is GAGVSQSPSNKVTEKGKDVELRCDPISGHTALYWYRQSLGQGLEFLIYFQGNSAPDKSGLPSDRFSAERTGGSVSTLTIQRTQQEDSAVYLCASSGRQGTDTQYFGPGTRLTVL.

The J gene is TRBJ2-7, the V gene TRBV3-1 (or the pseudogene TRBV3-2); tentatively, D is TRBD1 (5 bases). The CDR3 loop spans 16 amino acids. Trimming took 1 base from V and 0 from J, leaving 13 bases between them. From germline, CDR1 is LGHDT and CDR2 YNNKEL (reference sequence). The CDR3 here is CASSQVETGSSYEQYV. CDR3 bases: TGTGCCAGCAGCCAAGTGGAAACAGGTAGCTCCTACGAGCAGTACGTC.

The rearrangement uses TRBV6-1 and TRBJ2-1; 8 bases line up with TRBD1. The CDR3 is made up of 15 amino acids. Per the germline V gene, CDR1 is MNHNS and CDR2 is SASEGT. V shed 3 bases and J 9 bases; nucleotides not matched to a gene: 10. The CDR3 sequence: CASSDPGQAPIEQFF. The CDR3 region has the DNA TGTGCCAGCAGTGATCCGGGACAGGCCCCTATTGAGCAGTTCTTC.

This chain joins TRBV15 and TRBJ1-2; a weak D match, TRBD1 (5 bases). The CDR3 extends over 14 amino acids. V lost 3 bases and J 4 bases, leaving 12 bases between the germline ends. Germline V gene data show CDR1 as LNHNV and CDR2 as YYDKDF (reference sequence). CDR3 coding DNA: TGTGCCACCAGCAGGTTTATCGACAGCTATGGCTACACCTTC. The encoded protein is CATSRFIDSYGYTF.

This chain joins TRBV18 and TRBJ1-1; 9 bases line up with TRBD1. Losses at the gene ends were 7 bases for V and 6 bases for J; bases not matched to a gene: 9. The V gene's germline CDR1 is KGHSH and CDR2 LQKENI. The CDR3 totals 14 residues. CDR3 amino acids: CASYQDRGVSEAFF. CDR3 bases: TGTGCCAGCTACCAAGACAGGGGGGTATCTGAAGCTTTCTTT.

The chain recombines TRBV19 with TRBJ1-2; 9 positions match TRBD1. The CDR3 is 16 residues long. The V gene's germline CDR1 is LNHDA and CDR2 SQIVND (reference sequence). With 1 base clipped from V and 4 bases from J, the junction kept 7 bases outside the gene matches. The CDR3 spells CASSIGTGATVYGYTF. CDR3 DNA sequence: TGTGCCAGTAGTATAGGGACAGGGGCGACGGTCTATGGCTACACCTTC.

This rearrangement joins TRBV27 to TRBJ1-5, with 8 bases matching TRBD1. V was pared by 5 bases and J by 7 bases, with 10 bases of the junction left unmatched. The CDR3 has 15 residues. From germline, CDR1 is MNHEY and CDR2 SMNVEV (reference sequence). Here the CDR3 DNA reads TGTGCCAGCAGTCCAACTTCCACAGGGGGGCAGCCCCAGCATTTT. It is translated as CASSPTSTGGQPQHF.

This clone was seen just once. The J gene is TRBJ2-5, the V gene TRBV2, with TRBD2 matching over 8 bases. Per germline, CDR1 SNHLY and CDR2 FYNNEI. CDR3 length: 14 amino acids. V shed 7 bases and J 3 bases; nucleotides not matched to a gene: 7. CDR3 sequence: CASIRGLVEETQYF. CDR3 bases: TGTGCCAGCATTCGGGGACTAGTGGAAGAGACCCAGTACTTC. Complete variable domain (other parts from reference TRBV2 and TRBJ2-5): EPEVTQTPSHQVTQMGQEVILRCVPISNHLYFYWYRQILGQKVEFLVSFYNNEISEKSEIFDDQFSVERPDGSNFTLKIRSTKLEDSAMYFCASIRGLVEETQYFGPGTRLLVL.

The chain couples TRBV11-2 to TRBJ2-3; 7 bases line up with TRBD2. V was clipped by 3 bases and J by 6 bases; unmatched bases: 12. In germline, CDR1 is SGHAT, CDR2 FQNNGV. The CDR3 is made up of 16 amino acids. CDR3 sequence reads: CASSLGPGPGGDTQYF. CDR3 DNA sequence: TGTGCCAGCAGCTTGGGACCGGGACCCGGGGGGGATACGCAGTATTTT.

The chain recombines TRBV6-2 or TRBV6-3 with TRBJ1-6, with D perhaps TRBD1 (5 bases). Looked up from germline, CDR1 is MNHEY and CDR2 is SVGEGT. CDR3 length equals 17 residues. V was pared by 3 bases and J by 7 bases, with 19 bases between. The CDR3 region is CASSYNRGRGLNSPLHF. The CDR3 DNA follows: TGTGCCAGCAGTTATAACCGCGGGAGGGGCCTCAATTCACCCCTCCACTTT.

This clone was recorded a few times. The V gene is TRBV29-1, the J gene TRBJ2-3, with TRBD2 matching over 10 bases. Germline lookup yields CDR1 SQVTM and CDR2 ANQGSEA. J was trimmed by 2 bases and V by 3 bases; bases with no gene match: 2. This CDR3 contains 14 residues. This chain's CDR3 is CSVDTSGVTDTQYF. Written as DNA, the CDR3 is TGCAGCGTTGACACTAGCGGGGTCACAGATACGCAGTATTTT.

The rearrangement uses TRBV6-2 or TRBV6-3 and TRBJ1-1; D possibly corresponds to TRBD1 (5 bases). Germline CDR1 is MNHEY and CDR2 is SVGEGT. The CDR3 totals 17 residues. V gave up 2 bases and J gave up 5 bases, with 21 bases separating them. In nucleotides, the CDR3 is TGTGCCAGCAGTTACCCAACCGACAGAACCTCGAGGACTGAAGCTTTCTTT. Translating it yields CASSYPTDRTSRTEAFF.

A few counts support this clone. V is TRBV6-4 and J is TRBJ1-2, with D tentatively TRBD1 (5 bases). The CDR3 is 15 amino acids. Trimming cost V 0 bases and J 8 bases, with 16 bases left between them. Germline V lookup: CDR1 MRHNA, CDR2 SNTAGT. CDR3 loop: CASSDSGGTYGGYTF. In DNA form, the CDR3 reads TGTGCCAGCAGTGACTCAGGTGGGACTTACGGCGGCTACACCTTC.

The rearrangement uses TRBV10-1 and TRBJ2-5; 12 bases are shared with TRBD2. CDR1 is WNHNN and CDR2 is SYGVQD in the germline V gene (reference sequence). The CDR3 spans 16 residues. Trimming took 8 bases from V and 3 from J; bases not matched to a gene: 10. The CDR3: CASVGLAGHLEETQYF. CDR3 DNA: TGCGCCAGCGTAGGACTAGCGGGACACCTCGAAGAGACCCAGTACTTC.

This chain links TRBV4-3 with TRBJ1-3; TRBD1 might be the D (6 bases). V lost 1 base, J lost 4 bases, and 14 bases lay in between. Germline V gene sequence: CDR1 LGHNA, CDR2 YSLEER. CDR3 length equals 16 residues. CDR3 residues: CASSQGGGHSGNTIYF. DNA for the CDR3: TGCGCCAGCAGCCAAGGGGGGGGGCATTCGGGAAACACCATATATTTT.

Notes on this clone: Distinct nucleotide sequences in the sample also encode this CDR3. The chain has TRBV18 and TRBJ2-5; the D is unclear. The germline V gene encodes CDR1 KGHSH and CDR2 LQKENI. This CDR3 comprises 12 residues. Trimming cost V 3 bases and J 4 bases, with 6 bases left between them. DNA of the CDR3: TGTGCCAGCTCACCGGCTAGAGAGACCCAGTACTTC. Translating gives CASSPARETQYF.

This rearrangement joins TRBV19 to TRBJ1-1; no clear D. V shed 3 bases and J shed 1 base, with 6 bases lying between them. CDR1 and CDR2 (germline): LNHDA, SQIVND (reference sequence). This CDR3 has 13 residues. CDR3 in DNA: TGTGCCAGTAGTATTGGGCCGAACACTGAAGCTTTCTTT. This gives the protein CASSIGPNTEAFF.

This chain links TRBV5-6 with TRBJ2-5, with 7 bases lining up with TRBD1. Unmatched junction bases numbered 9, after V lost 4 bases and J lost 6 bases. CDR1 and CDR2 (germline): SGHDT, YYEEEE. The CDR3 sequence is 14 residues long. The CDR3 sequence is CASSPRQGGKTQYF. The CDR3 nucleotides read TGTGCCAGCAGCCCAAGACAGGGCGGAAAGACCCAGTACTTC.

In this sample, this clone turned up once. The CDR3 reads CASSVGTDYGYTF. In DNA, the CDR3 is TGTGCCAGCAGCGTAGGGACAGACTATGGCTACACCTTC. The chain combines TRBV9 with TRBJ1-2; tentatively, D is TRBD1 (6 bases). The CDR3 runs 13 residues. V lost 0 bases and J lost 3, with 6 bases in between. From germline, CDR1 is SGDLS and CDR2 YYNGEE. The complete variable domain, with remaining parts taken from reference TRBV9 and TRBJ1-2, reads DSGVTQTPKHLITATGQRVTLRCSPRSGDLSVYWYQQSLDQGLQFLIQYYNGEERAKGNILERFSAQQFPDLHSELNLSSLELGDSALYFCASSVGTDYGYTFGSGTRLTVV.